The following is a T cell receptor beta chain sequence with its context. The sample originates from a study of T cell responses to AZD1222 COVID-19 vaccine. Sequenced by immunoSEQ multiplex PCR; TCRdb stores in-frame clones only, minus some. The sample has 100,000 to 120,000 clones; about 88% are singletons. Sample: peripheral blood, taken on day 0 of AZD1222 vaccination. This sequence originates from an adult in good health.

CDR3 loop: CASTGQGSNQPQHF. CDR3 sequence (DNA): TGTGCCAGCACGGGACAGGGAAGCAATCAGCCCCAGCATTTT. The J gene is TRBJ1-5, the V gene TRBV19, with 9 nucleotides matching TRBD1. The CDR3 extends over 14 amino acids. Per germline, CDR1 LNHDA and CDR2 SQIVND (reference sequence). V shed 9 bases, J shed 1 base, and the junction held 4 bases outside the gene matches. Combining the CDR3 with reference TRBV19 and TRBJ1-5 gives the whole variable domain DGGITQSPKYLFRKEGQNVTLSCEQNLNHDAMYWYRQDPGQGLRLIYYSQIVNDFQKGDIAEGYSVSREKKESFPLTVTSAQKNPTAFYLCASTGQGSNQPQHFGDGTRLSIL.